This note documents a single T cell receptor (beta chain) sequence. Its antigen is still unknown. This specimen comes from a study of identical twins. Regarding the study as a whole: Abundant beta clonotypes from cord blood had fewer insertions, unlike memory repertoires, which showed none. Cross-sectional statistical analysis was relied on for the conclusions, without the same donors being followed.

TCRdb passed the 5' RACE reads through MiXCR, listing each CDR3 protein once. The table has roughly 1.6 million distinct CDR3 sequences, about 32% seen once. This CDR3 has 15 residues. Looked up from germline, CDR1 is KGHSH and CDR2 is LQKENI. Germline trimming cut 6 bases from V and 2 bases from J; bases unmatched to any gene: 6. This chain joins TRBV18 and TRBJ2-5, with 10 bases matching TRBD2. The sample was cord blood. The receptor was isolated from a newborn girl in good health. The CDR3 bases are TGTGCCAGCTCCCCGGGACTAGCGCATCAAGAGACCCAGTACTTC. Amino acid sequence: CASSPGLAHQETQYF. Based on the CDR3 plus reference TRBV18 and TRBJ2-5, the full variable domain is NAGVMQNPRHLVRRRGQEARLRCSPMKGHSHVYWYRQLPEEGLKFMVYLQKENIIDESGMPKERFSAEFPKEGPSILRIQQVVRGDSAAYFCASSPGLAHQETQYFGPGTRLLVL.